These T cell receptor beta chains were read from a single sample in a study of cytomegalovirus exposure and HLA in healthy donors. Profiling relied on immunoSEQ multiplex PCR, and the TCRdb table lists in-frame clones only, not all of them. The data show roughly 190,000 clones, roughly nine tenths seen once. Sequences were obtained from PBMCs. These receptors all come from a boy younger than 10 in good health and CMV-seronegative. Each CDR3 is given with its conserved first and last residue. Only some rows state a clone size, as once, few, many or a class for expanded clones.

v_call: TRBV28
clone_size: .
j_call: TRBJ2-3
cdr3_aa: CASSLPPSDTQYF

v_call: TRBV5-1
clone_size: .
j_call: TRBJ2-7
cdr3_aa: CASSFEGGYYEQYF

v_call: TRBV6-6
clone_size: .
j_call: TRBJ1-1
cdr3_aa: CASSVNTEAFF

v_call: TRBV11-2
clone_size: once
j_call: TRBJ2-5
cdr3_aa: CASSSTRADTQYF

v_call: TRBV5-1
clone_size: .
j_call: TRBJ2-2
cdr3_aa: CASSLDRTLNTGELFF

v_call: TRBV15
clone_size: .
j_call: TRBJ2-5
cdr3_aa: CATSRDSAVRGETQYF

v_call: TRBV5-5
clone_size: once
j_call: TRBJ1-1
cdr3_aa: CASSLSGTGSLLNTEAFF

v_call: TRBV15
clone_size: .
j_call: TRBJ2-7
cdr3_aa: CATSPRTSVYEQYF

v_call: TRBV28
clone_size: .
j_call: TRBJ2-1
cdr3_aa: CASSVSPYNEQFF

v_call: TRBV5-1
clone_size: .
j_call: TRBJ2-1
cdr3_aa: CASRFIAGENNEQFF

v_call: TRBV5-5
clone_size: .
j_call: TRBJ1-1
cdr3_aa: CASSLLQGALPISFTEAFF

v_call: TRBV28
clone_size: .
j_call: TRBJ1-1
cdr3_aa: CASSFQGADTEAFF

v_call: TRBV7-9
clone_size: .
j_call: TRBJ1-6
cdr3_aa: CASSSIVNSPLHF

v_call: TRBV6-1
clone_size: .
j_call: TRBJ2-7
cdr3_aa: CASSTDRGTYEQYF

v_call: TRBV7-2
clone_size: .
j_call: TRBJ2-2
cdr3_aa: CASSRDRGRQTGELFF

v_call: TRBV6-5
clone_size: .
j_call: TRBJ1-2
cdr3_aa: CASSSYRGRDGYTF

v_call: TRBV19
clone_size: .
j_call: TRBJ1-5
cdr3_aa: CASRAQGNNQPQHF

v_call: TRBV5-1
clone_size: few
j_call: TRBJ2-1
cdr3_aa: CASSPEPSGTSGNNEQFF

v_call: TRBV19
clone_size: .
j_call: TRBJ1-1
cdr3_aa: CASSIEAQKNTEAFF

v_call: TRBV19
clone_size: .
j_call: TRBJ1-2
cdr3_aa: CASCVFADRIYGYTF

v_call: TRBV4-2
clone_size: .
j_call: TRBJ2-2
cdr3_aa: CASSQELRVGHGELFF

v_call: TRBV5-1
clone_size: .
j_call: TRBJ2-7
cdr3_aa: CASRGQGSSYEQYF

v_call: TRBV21-1
clone_size: .
j_call: TRBJ1-5
cdr3_aa: CASSNTLKRQPQHF

v_call: TRBV28
clone_size: .
j_call: TRBJ1-3
cdr3_aa: CASRATGGGNTIYF

v_call: TRBV5-1
clone_size: .
j_call: TRBJ2-1
cdr3_aa: CASSSTWTGGFNEQFF

v_call: TRBV6-6
clone_size: once
j_call: TRBJ1-5
cdr3_aa: CASSPEGLSNQPQHF

v_call: TRBV7-9
clone_size: once
j_call: TRBJ2-5
cdr3_aa: CASTKETQYF

v_call: TRBV25-1
clone_size: .
j_call: TRBJ2-3
cdr3_aa: CASATGDTQYF

v_call: TRBV6-1
clone_size: few
j_call: TRBJ1-1
cdr3_aa: CASRETGTGLLNTEAFF

v_call: TRBV6-6
clone_size: few
j_call: TRBJ1-1
cdr3_aa: CASSYTGTEAFF

v_call: TRBV6-6
clone_size: .
j_call: TRBJ1-3
cdr3_aa: CASSYDSSGNTIYF

v_call: TRBV29-1
clone_size: .
j_call: TRBJ2-1
cdr3_aa: CSVAKGQGSYNEQFF

v_call: TRBV7-8
clone_size: .
j_call: TRBJ1-1
cdr3_aa: CASSLGGEGTEAFF

v_call: TRBV5-1
clone_size: .
j_call: TRBJ1-2
cdr3_aa: CASSTSREGYGYTF

v_call: TRBV5-1
clone_size: .
j_call: TRBJ1-2
cdr3_aa: CASSLAGGGYTF

v_call: TRBV5-4
clone_size: .
j_call: TRBJ2-3
cdr3_aa: CASSPGTSGWTDTQYF